Listed here are 27 T cell receptor beta chains from one sample, sequenced in a study of Ad26.COV2.S vaccination and SARS-CoV-2 variants. Assay: immunoSEQ multiplex PCR; the TCRdb copy retains only in-frame clones and omits some. Altogether some 480,000 clones are present, around 88% being singletons, with the ten largest covering 9.5% to 15%. Specified treatment: about 20 received Ad26.COV2.S at low or high dose, single or two shots; roughly 5 received placebo; per-sample allocation not given. Sample collection was performed on day 63 after the first vaccine or placebo injection. The sample consisted of peripheral blood, taken in a trial of Ad26.COV2.S vaccine versus placebo. The source is a person between 18 and 59 years old who received the Ad26.COV2.S COVID-19 vaccine or a placebo.

The chain is built from TRBV19 and TRBJ1-5, with D maybe TRBD1 (5 bases). Germline values: CDR1 LNHDA, CDR2 SQIVND (reference sequence). V lost 7 bases to trimming and J lost 10 bases, with 11 bases between them. The CDR3 sequence is 11 residues long. This CDR3 reads CASTTGGPQHF. The CDR3 DNA is TGTGCCAGTACTACAGGCGGCCCCCAGCATTTT. Drawing the rest from reference TRBV19 and TRBJ1-5, the complete variable domain is DGGITQSPKYLFRKEGQNVTLSCEQNLNHDAMYWYRQDPGQGLRLIYYSQIVNDFQKGDIAEGYSVSREKKESFPLTVTSAQKNPTAFYLCASTTGGPQHFGDGTRLSIL.

The chain links TRBV28 to TRBJ1-1; D is undetermined. CDR3 length: 17 amino acids. Germline loops: CDR1 MDHEN, CDR2 SYDVKM. V lost 5 bases to trimming and J lost 4 bases, with 23 bases between them. This CDR3 is CASSTTWGLASGTEAFF. DNA of the CDR3: TGTGCCAGCAGTACGACGTGGGGTCTTGCCTCCGGCACTGAAGCTTTCTTT.

This sequence joins TRBV11-2 and TRBJ1-1, with D unclear. The CDR3 loop spans 15 amino acids. The germline gives CDR1 SGHAT, CDR2 FQNNGV. Trimming shortened V by 7 bases and J by 0 bases, and 15 bases separated the two germline ends. This CDR3 is CASILTPAVNTEAFF. The CDR3 coding sequence is TGTGCCAGCATCCTCACACCGGCAGTGAACACTGAAGCTTTCTTT.

V gene TRBV6-4 combines with J gene TRBJ2-7, with 8 bases lining up with TRBD2. The CDR3 sequence is 17 residues long. V lost 0 bases and J lost 3; bases outside the gene matches: 10. Germline CDR1 is MRHNA and CDR2 is SNTAGT. The CDR3 reads CASSDSIAGPTHYEQYF. The CDR3 nucleotides are TGTGCCAGCAGTGACTCTATAGCGGGACCCACCCACTACGAGCAGTACTTC.

In its sample, this clone was seen many times. This rearrangement joins TRBV3-1 (or the pseudogene TRBV3-2) to TRBJ2-7; TRBD2 matches at 10 bases. There are 14 residues in the CDR3. The V gene end was trimmed by 4 bases and the J gene end by 5 bases; junction bases not matched to a gene: 5. Germline values: CDR1 LGHDT, CDR2 YNNKEL (reference sequence). The CDR3 reads CASSLASGRDEQYF. Here the CDR3 DNA reads TGTGCCAGCAGCCTAGCCAGCGGGAGGGACGAGCAGTACTTC.

V is TRBV2 and J is TRBJ2-1, with D perhaps assigned TRBD1 or TRBD2 (5 bases each). The CDR3 extends over 12 amino acids. The germline V and J ends were trimmed by 8 bases and 4 bases, with 9 bases remaining between them. The germline V gene encodes CDR1 SNHLY and CDR2 FYNNEI. CDR3 region: CASGDGYNEQFF. The CDR3 nucleotides read TGTGCCAGCGGGGACGGTTACAATGAGCAGTTCTTC.

The CDR3 reads CASSPYSGANVLTF. CDR3 in DNA: TGTGCCAGCAGCCCCTACTCTGGGGCCAACGTCCTGACTTTC. The rearrangement joins TRBV11-2 to TRBJ2-6; D is unresolved. There are 14 residues in the CDR3. Trimming cost V 5 bases and J 0 bases, with 5 bases left between them. Germline V CDR1 and CDR2: SGHAT, FQNNGV.

The rearrangement uses TRBV5-1 and TRBJ2-1; 10 nucleotides align to TRBD2. V was pared by 4 bases and J by 6 bases, with 7 bases of the junction left unmatched. There are 15 residues in the CDR3. Germline CDR1 SGHRS, CDR2 YFSETQ. The CDR3 sequence: CASSPRTSGPNEQFF. The CDR3 region has the DNA TGCGCCAGCAGCCCTAGGACTAGCGGACCCAATGAGCAGTTCTTC.

J is TRBJ2-3 and V is TRBV6-5; a possible D gene is TRBD2 (5 bases). Germline loops: CDR1 MNHEY, CDR2 SVGAGI. Trimming shortened V by 7 bases and J by 1 base, and 9 bases separated the two germline ends. The CDR3 sequence is 13 residues long. DNA for the CDR3: TGTGCCAGCAACGGAGGAGGCACAGATACGCAGTATTTT. Protein product: CASNGGGTDTQYF.

This clone was recorded only once. The chain couples TRBV5-4 to TRBJ1-1, with D hard to call. CDR1 and CDR2 from the germline V gene are SGHNT and YYREEE (reference sequence). The ends were cut back, 0 bases at V and 2 bases at J, with 11 bases in the middle. The CDR3 is 15 amino acids. CDR3 residues: CASSLDPGTNTEAFF. The CDR3 DNA sequence: TGTGCCAGCAGCTTGGATCCGGGTACTAACACTGAAGCTTTCTTT.

This chain joins TRBV5-6 and TRBJ1-1; D gene ambiguous. This CDR3 comprises 15 residues. V gave up 4 bases and J gave up 1 base, with 14 bases separating them. Germline CDR1 reads SGHDT; CDR2 reads YYEEEE. The CDR3 DNA reads as TGTGCCAGCAGCCTGGCCCGGTACGCGAACACTGAAGCTTTCTTT. Protein: CASSLARYANTEAFF.

As for this clone: The same CDR3 also results from other DNA sequences found in this sample. This chain connects TRBV9 to TRBJ1-6, with a weak D call TRBD1 (6 bases). The V end was cut by 0 bases, the J end by 6 bases, with 10 bases between. In germline, CDR1 is SGDLS, CDR2 YYNGEE. The CDR3 is 15 amino acids. CDR3 nucleotides: TGTGCCAGCAGCGTAGTTGGACAGCTTAATTCACCCCTCCACTTT. Protein product: CASSVVGQLNSPLHF.

The chain couples TRBV14 to TRBJ2-7, with D unclear. CDR1 is SGHDN and CDR2 is FVKESK in the germline V gene. V dropped 4 bases and J dropped 3 bases, with 13 bases sitting between them. The CDR3 extends over 14 amino acids. The CDR3 spells CASSPHLPRYEQYF. In DNA form, the CDR3 reads TGTGCCAGCAGCCCCCACCTACCCCGCTACGAGCAGTACTTC.

The chain employs TRBV3-1 (or the pseudogene TRBV3-2) and TRBJ1-5; D is uncertain. V lost 4 bases, J lost 0 bases, and 10 bases lay in between. The germline gives CDR1 LGHDT, CDR2 YNNKEL (reference sequence). This CDR3 has 15 residues. The CDR3 DNA is TGTGCCAGCAGCCCCGGGCCGAGTAGCAATCAGCCCCAGCATTTT. Translation: CASSPGPSSNQPQHF.

In DNA form, the CDR3 reads TGCGCCAGCAGCCAAGAGGACAGCTCCAATGAGCAGTTCTTC. It specifies CASSQEDSSNEQFF. The rearrangement joins TRBV4-3 to TRBJ2-1, with D possibly TRBD1 on 6 matching bases. Germline CDR1 reads LGHNA; CDR2 reads YSLEER. V lost 0 bases and J 6 bases, leaving 9 bases between the germline ends. This CDR3 spans 14 amino acids.

This rearrangement joins TRBV28 to TRBJ1-5; D remains ambiguous. CDR1 is MDHEN and CDR2 is SYDVKM in the germline V gene. CDR3 length: 12 amino acids. V lost 10 bases, J lost 2 bases, and 9 bases lay in between. CDR3 protein: CATRRGNQPQHF. The CDR3 DNA sequence: TGTGCCACCCGACGGGGCAATCAGCCCCAGCATTTT.

The CDR3 sequence: CASSLTATNEKLFF. The CDR3 nucleotides read TGTGCCAGTAGCCTAACTGCAACTAATGAAAAACTGTTTTTT. The chain uses TRBV19 and TRBJ1-4; D is undetermined. Per germline, CDR1 LNHDA and CDR2 SQIVND (reference sequence). V dropped 6 bases and J dropped 0 bases, with 8 bases sitting between them. The CDR3 length is 14 residues.

The rearrangement uses TRBV24-1 and TRBJ2-1, with D possibly being TRBD1 or TRBD2 (5 bases each). Germline assignment: CDR1 KGHDR and CDR2 SFDVKD. V was trimmed by 0 bases and J by 3 bases, leaving 8 bases between them. This CDR3 comprises 15 residues. For the CDR3, the DNA is TGTGCCACCAGTGATTTGCTGGGGGACTACAATGAGCAGTTCTTC. It specifies CATSDLLGDYNEQFF.

The gene calls are TRBV28 and TRBJ1-2, with 8 bases lining up with TRBD1. Germline V CDR1 and CDR2: MDHEN, SYDVKM. This CDR3 has 14 residues. J lost 5 bases, V lost 8 bases, and 10 bases had no gene match. The CDR3 here is CASVPQGGSYGYTF. The DNA for the CDR3 is TGTGCCAGCGTCCCACAGGGGGGGTCATATGGCTACACCTTC.

CDR3 sequence (DNA): TGCGCCAGCAGCTTGGATAGGGGGGGTAGCGGCTACACCTTC. This translates into CASSLDRGGSGYTF. This chain connects TRBV5-1 to TRBJ1-2; possibly TRBD1 for D (6 bases). The CDR3 loop spans 14 amino acids. CDR1 is SGHRS and CDR2 is YFSETQ in the germline V gene. V was cut by 0 bases and J by 8 bases, with 14 bases left in between.

The V and J genes are TRBV21-1 and TRBJ1-4; the table's D call, TRBD1, was not checked against the DNA. TRBV21-1 is shown as a pseudogene. The CDR3 covers 20 residues. In DNA, the CDR3 is TGTGCCAGCAGCAAAGTATCGGGGGACAGGGGATGTGGTATAGCTGAAAAACTGTTTTTT. Residues: CASSKVSGDRGCGIAEKLFF.

The chain links TRBV5-1 to TRBJ2-1; 13 nucleotides match TRBD2. The CDR3 has 17 amino acids. The junction had 7 bases not matched to a gene; V was cut back by 3 bases and J by 4 bases. Looked up from germline, CDR1 is SGHRS and CDR2 is YFSETQ. CDR3 DNA: TGCGCCAGCAGCTCCGCCGGGACTAGCGGGAAATACAATGAGCAGTTCTTC. The encoded protein is CASSSAGTSGKYNEQFF.

The rearrangement links TRBV27 to TRBJ1-4; tentatively, D is TRBD1 (6 bases). CDR1 and CDR2 (germline): MNHEY, SMNVEV (reference sequence). Trimming left V 2 bases short and J 6 bases short, with 25 bases between. The CDR3 is 19 residues long. The CDR3 DNA is TGTGCCAGCAGTTTAAGACCGGGACAAGGAGAAGCCGGTTATGAAAAACTGTTTTTT. It yields the protein CASSLRPGQGEAGYEKLFF.

V and J are TRBV27 and TRBJ2-7; weak D call: TRBD2 (5 bases). The V gene lost 1 base and the J gene lost 3 bases, with 13 bases spanning the gap. CDR3 length: 15 amino acids. CDR1 and CDR2 (germline): MNHEY, SMNVEV (reference sequence). For the CDR3, the DNA is TGTGCCAGCAGTTTATTGCCGACCGGGGACTACGAGCAGTACTTC. This encodes CASSLLPTGDYEQYF.

V and J are TRBV5-1 and TRBJ2-2; D may be TRBD2 (6 bases). The CDR3 spans 17 residues. CDR1 is SGHRS, CDR2 YFSETQ, per germline. Trimming took 4 bases from V and 4 from J, leaving 20 bases between them. This chain's CDR3 is CASSLQVVSGATGELFF. The CDR3 bases are TGCGCCAGCAGCCTGCAAGTCGTTAGCGGAGCCACCGGGGAGCTGTTTTTT.

About this clone itself: Mismatch with germline at one junction end may stem from a read error. V is TRBV7-2 and J is TRBJ1-1; tentatively, D is TRBD1 (6 bases). Germline CDR1 is SGHTA and CDR2 is FQGNSA. This CDR3 comprises 13 residues. CDR3 coding DNA: TGTGCCAGCAGCGGTAGGGGGACGGTCAGGGATATCTTT. The encoded protein is CASSGRGTVRDIF.

The chain uses TRBV11-3 and TRBJ2-2, with 8 bases fitting TRBD1. The length of the CDR3 is 15 residues. V was pared by 4 bases and J by 6 bases, with 7 bases of the junction left unmatched. Per germline, CDR1 SGHNT and CDR2 YENEEA. The CDR3 sequence: CASSSTGVVAGELFF. CDR3 coding DNA: TGTGCCAGCAGCTCGACAGGGGTGGTGGCCGGGGAGCTGTTTTTT.